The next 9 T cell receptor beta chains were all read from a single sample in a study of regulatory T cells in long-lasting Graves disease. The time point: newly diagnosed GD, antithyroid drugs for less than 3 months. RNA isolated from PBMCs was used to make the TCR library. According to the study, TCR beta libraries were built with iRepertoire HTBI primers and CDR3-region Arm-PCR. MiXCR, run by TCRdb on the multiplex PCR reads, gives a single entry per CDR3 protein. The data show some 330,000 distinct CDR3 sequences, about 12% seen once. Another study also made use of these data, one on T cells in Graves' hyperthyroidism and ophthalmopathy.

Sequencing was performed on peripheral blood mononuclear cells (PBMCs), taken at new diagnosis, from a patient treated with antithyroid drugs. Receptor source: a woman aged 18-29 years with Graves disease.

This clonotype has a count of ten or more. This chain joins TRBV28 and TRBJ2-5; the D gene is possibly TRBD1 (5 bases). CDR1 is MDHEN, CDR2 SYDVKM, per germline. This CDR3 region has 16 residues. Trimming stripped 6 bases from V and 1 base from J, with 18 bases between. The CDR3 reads CASSRSGAWGQETQYF. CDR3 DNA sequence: TGTGCCAGCAGCCGTAGTGGGGCATGGGGCCAAGAGACCCAGTACTTC.

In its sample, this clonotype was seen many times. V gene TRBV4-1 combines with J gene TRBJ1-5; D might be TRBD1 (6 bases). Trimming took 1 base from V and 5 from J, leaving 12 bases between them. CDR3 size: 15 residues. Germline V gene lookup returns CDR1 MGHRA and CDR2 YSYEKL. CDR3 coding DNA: TGCGCCAGCAGCCAAGGCAGGGGTTTGGATCAGCCCCAGCATTTT. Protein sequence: CASSQGRGLDQPQHF.

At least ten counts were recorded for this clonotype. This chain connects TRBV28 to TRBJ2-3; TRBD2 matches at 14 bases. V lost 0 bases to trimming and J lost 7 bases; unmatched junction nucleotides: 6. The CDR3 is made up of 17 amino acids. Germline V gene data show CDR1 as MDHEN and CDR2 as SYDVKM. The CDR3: CASSLWGTSGRGYTQYF. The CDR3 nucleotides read TGTGCCAGCAGTTTATGGGGGACTAGCGGGAGAGGGTATACGCAGTATTTT.

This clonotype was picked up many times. The CDR3 nucleotides are TGCAGCATCAGACTAGCTTTATACAATGAGCAGTTCTTC. Its protein is CSIRLALYNEQFF. The V call is TRBV20-1, the J call TRBJ2-1; 7 bases agree with TRBD2. Germline values: CDR1 DFQATT, CDR2 SNEGSKA (reference sequence). The CDR3 consists of 13 residues.

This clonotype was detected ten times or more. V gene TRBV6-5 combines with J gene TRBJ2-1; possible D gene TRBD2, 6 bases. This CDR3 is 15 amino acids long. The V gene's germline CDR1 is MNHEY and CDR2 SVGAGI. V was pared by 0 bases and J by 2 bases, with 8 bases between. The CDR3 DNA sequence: TGTGCCAGCAGTTACTCGCCTAGCGCCTACAATGAGCAGTTCTTC. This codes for CASSYSPSAYNEQFF.

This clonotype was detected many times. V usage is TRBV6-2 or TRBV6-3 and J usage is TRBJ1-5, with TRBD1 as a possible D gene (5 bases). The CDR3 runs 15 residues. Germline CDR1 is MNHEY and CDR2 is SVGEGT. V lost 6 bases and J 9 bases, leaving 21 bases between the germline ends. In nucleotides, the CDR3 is TGTGCCAGCAGCGAGGAGGGTCAGGGACCTTGGCCCCAGCATTTT. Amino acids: CASSEEGQGPWPQHF.

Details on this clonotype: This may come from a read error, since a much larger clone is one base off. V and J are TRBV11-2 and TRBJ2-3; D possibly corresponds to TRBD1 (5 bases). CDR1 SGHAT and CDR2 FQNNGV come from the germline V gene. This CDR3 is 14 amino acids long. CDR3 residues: CAISFLGATDTQYF. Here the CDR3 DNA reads TGTGCCATCAGCTTTTTAGGGGCCACAGATACGCAGTATTTT.

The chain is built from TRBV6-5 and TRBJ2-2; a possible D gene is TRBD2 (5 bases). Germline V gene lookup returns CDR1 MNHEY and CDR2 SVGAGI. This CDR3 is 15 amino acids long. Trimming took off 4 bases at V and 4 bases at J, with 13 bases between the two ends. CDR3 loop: CASSSGRVSTGELFF. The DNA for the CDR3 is TGTGCCAGCAGTTCGGGAAGGGTGAGCACCGGGGAGCTGTTTTTT.

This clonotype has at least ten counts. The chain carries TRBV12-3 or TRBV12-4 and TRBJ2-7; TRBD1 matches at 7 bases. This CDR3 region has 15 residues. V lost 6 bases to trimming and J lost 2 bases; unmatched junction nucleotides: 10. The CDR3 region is CASSSDPDRAYEQYF. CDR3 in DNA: TGTGCCAGCAGCTCCGACCCAGACAGGGCCTACGAGCAGTACTTC.